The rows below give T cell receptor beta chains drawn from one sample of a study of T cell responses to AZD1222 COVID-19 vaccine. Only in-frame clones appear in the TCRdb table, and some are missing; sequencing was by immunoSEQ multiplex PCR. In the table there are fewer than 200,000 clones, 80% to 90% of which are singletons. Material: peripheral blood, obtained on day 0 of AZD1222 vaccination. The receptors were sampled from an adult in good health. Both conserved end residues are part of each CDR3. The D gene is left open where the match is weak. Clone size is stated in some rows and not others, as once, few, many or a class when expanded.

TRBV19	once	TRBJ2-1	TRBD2	TGTGCCAGTAGCCCACTAGCGACTACGGAGTACAATGAGCAGTTCTTC	CASSPLATTEYNEQFF
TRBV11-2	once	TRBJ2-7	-	TGTGCCAGCAGCTTAAGTCCGGATACTACCTACGAGCAGTACTTC	CASSLSPDTTYEQYF
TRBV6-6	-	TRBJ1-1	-	TGTGCCAGCAGTACCGGACATTCTGAAGCTTTCTTT	CASSTGHSEAFF
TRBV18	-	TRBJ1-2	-	TGTGCCAGCTCACCACGGGAAGGGACGGGCTATGGCTACACCTTC	CASSPREGTGYGYTF
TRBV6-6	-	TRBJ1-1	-	TGTGCCAGCAGTTACAGGGGGGCTGAAGCTTTCTTT	CASSYRGAEAFF
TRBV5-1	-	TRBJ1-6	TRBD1	TGCGCCAGCAGCCTGAATCCGGGACAGCGAAATTCACCCCTCCACTTT	CASSLNPGQRNSPLHF
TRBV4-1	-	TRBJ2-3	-	TGCGCCAGCAGCCAAGGTGCCGGGTATGCAGATACGCAGTATTTT	CASSQGAGYADTQYF
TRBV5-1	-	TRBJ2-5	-	TGCGCCAGCAGCTTGATGGGGAACCCCCAAGAGACCCAGTACTTC	CASSLMGNPQETQYF
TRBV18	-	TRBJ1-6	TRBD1	TGTGCCAGCTCATCAATGGACAGGGTGGGGTCACCCCTCCACTTT	CASSSMDRVGSPLHF
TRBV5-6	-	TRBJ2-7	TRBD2	TGTGCCAGCAGCTTGCGACTAGCGGGCTACGAGCAGTACTTC	CASSLRLAGYEQYF
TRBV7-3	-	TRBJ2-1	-	TGTGCCAGCAGCTTAACGTTCCAGGGGAGAGGGTTCTTC	CASSLTFQGRGFF
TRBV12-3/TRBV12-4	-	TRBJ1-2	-	TGTGCCAGCAGTTTAGGCAGCTATGGCTACACCTTC	CASSLGSYGYTF
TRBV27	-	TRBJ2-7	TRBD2	TGTGCCAGCGGAGGCGGGAGCTCCTACGAGCAGTACTTC	CASGGGSSYEQYF
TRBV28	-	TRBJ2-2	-	TGTGCCAGCAGCCTTAGCCCGGGCGCCGGGGAGCTGTTTTTT	CASSLSPGAGELFF